The 17 T cell receptor beta chains below come from one sample, sequenced in a study of cytomegalovirus exposure and HLA in healthy donors (dated by TCRdb to about 2017). Libraries came from the immunoSEQ multiplex PCR assay. A mixture of 60 forward primers for TCR Vbeta segments and 13 reverse primers for TCR Jbeta segments was used in the multiplex PCR. Entries here come from immuneACCESS through TCRdb and include only in-frame sequences with V and J called. Some clones fail to appear in such tables; in the studies checked, an unresolved V gene covers under half of the shortfall, and the cause of the remainder is unknown. The sample table lists about 110,000 clones, around 73% of them with a count of one. Approximately 8.2% of the sample is held by the ten biggest clonotypes. Sequencing was performed on PBMCs. Receptors were obtained from a woman in her 40s in good health and CMV-seropositive.

V usage is TRBV5-1 and J usage is TRBJ2-5, with a weak D call TRBD1 (6 bases). This CDR3 region has 14 residues. In germline, CDR1 is SGHRS, CDR2 YFSETQ. V was pared by 4 bases and J by 1 base, with 11 bases between. CDR3 in amino acids: CASSRGQSQETQYF. CDR3 bases: TGCGCCAGCAGCAGGGGACAAAGCCAAGAGACCCAGTACTTC.

CDR3 coding DNA: TGTGCCAGCAGTTATAACTCTGGGGCCAACGTCCTGACTTTC. It translates to CASSYNSGANVLTF. The chain employs TRBV6-5 and TRBJ2-6; D is uncertain. The CDR3 runs 14 residues. Germline lookup yields CDR1 MNHEY and CDR2 SVGAGI. V lost 3 bases and J lost 0, with 3 bases in between.

The gene calls are TRBV27 and TRBJ1-5, with TRBD1 matching 9 bases. This CDR3 region has 14 residues. Per the germline V gene, CDR1 is MNHEY and CDR2 is SMNVEV (reference sequence). V lost 6 bases, J lost 7 bases, and 7 bases stayed unmatched. CDR3 in DNA: TGTGCCAGCAGGGGGACAGGGATCTACCAGCCCCAGCATTTT. Translating gives CASRGTGIYQPQHF.

The genes are TRBV6-6 and TRBJ2-7; D is perhaps TRBD1 (6 bases). CDR3 length: 14 amino acids. Germline CDR1 MNHNY, CDR2 SVGAGI (reference sequence). Trimming pared 4 bases from V and 3 bases from J, leaving 13 bases between. CDR3 DNA sequence: TGTGCCAGCAGTTCGCAGGGGAAAGGCTACGAGCAGTACTTC. Encoded protein: CASSSQGKGYEQYF.

The chain carries TRBV7-2 and TRBJ1-2; D gene ambiguous. The CDR3 covers 16 residues. Germline CDR1 SGHTA, CDR2 FQGNSA. V lost 1 base to trimming and J lost 5 bases, with 17 bases between them. CDR3 region: CASSLGISGGLYGYTF. CDR3 nucleotides: TGTGCCAGCAGCTTAGGAATCTCGGGAGGACTATATGGCTACACCTTC.

This clone was picked up a small number of times. The chain has TRBV7-2 and TRBJ1-6, with D unresolved. V lost 6 bases and J 5 bases, leaving 8 bases between the germline ends. This CDR3 has 13 amino acids. Germline V gene data show CDR1 as SGHTA and CDR2 as FQGNSA. CDR3 bases: TGTGCCAGCAGTCTAGTGCATAATTCACCCCTCCACTTT. Amino acids: CASSLVHNSPLHF.

V usage is TRBV10-3 and J usage is TRBJ1-1; 9 bases match TRBD1. The CDR3 consists of 17 residues. The J segment lost 5 bases and the V segment lost 5 bases, leaving 15 bases of the junction unmatched. CDR1 is ENHRY, CDR2 SYGVKD, per germline. The CDR3 reads CAISPGTGRGKRTEAFF. As DNA, the CDR3 is TGTGCCATCAGTCCCGGGACAGGGCGGGGGAAACGGACTGAAGCTTTCTTT.

This clone occurred once. The genes are TRBV19 and TRBJ1-2, with 8 positions matching TRBD1. With 3 bases clipped from V and 5 bases from J, the junction kept 5 bases outside the gene matches. Per the germline V gene, CDR1 is LNHDA and CDR2 is SQIVND (reference sequence). The CDR3 loop spans 14 amino acids. The CDR3 coding sequence is TGTGCCAGTAGTATCCTCCGACAGGGGTATGGCTACACCTTC. Its protein product is CASSILRQGYGYTF.

V and J are TRBV4-3 and TRBJ2-3; perhaps TRBD2 as D (7 bases). CDR3 length: 15 amino acids. Trimming pared 0 bases from V and 6 bases from J, leaving 13 bases between. Germline V gene data show CDR1 as LGHNA and CDR2 as YSLEER. The DNA of the CDR3 is TGCGCCAGCAGCCAAGAGCGGGGGCAGGTGGATACGCAGTATTTT. It translates to CASSQERGQVDTQYF.

This clone was seen just once. V gene TRBV7-9 combines with J gene TRBJ2-7; D is ambiguous. V dropped 5 bases and J dropped 2 bases, with 16 bases sitting between them. Germline V lookup: CDR1 SEHNR, CDR2 FQNEAQ (reference sequence). The CDR3 loop spans 15 amino acids. The CDR3 DNA follows: TGTGCCAGCAGCCGCTCTTCCGGGTCCACCTACGAGCAGTACTTC. Translating gives CASSRSSGSTYEQYF.

The chain has TRBV9 and TRBJ1-1, with D uncertain. The germline gives CDR1 SGDLS, CDR2 YYNGEE. The CDR3 is 15 residues long. V was cut by 3 bases and J by 1 base, with 13 bases left in between. The CDR3 DNA sequence: TGTGCCAGCAGCGACAAACGGCGGCAGAACACTGAAGCTTTCTTT. Translation gives CASSDKRRQNTEAFF.

This chain connects TRBV29-1 to TRBJ1-1; D is ambiguous. The CDR3 runs 10 residues. Looked up from germline, CDR1 is SQVTM and CDR2 is ANQGSEA. The V end lost 3 bases, the J end lost 8 bases, and 7 bases lay between the germline ends. The CDR3 here is CSVDEEEAFF. CDR3 DNA sequence: TGCAGCGTTGACGAGGAGGAAGCTTTCTTT.

This clone was picked up one time. The chain uses TRBV13 and TRBJ2-5; D may be TRBD1 (6 bases). Trimming pared 7 bases from V and 5 bases from J, leaving 17 bases between. The CDR3 is 14 amino acids. Looked up from germline, CDR1 is PRHDT and CDR2 is FYEKMQ (reference sequence). CDR3 residues: CASTTGRSRETQYF. CDR3 coding DNA: TGTGCCAGCACAACAGGGAGATCAAGGGAGACCCAGTACTTC.

This clone was picked up a small number of times. The gene calls are TRBV4-3 and TRBJ2-1; 9 nucleotides line up with TRBD2. V shed 1 base, J shed 4 bases, and the junction held 5 bases outside the gene matches. The CDR3 sequence is 16 residues long. In germline, CDR1 is LGHNA, CDR2 YSLEER. The CDR3 loop reads CASSQAPSGVYNEQFF. In nucleotides, the CDR3 is TGCGCCAGCAGCCAAGCCCCTAGCGGGGTATACAATGAGCAGTTCTTC.

The rearrangement uses TRBV6-5 and TRBJ1-2, with 7 bases matching TRBD1. CDR3 length: 15 amino acids. From germline, CDR1 is MNHEY and CDR2 SVGAGI. V shed 5 bases, J shed 8 bases, and the junction held 14 bases outside the gene matches. This CDR3 reads CASSRQGRGSGGYTF. The CDR3 nucleotides read TGTGCCAGCAGTCGACAGGGACGCGGCTCTGGAGGCTACACCTTC.

The V call is TRBV7-3, the J call TRBJ1-3; 7 bases line up with TRBD1. Germline V CDR1 and CDR2: SGHTA, FQGTGA. The CDR3 spans 14 residues. Trimming removed 5 bases from V and 1 base from J; junction bases left unmatched: 2. As DNA, the CDR3 is TGTGCCAGCAGCCCAGGGGGGTCTGGAAACACCATATATTTT. This translates into CASSPGGSGNTIYF. Complete variable domain (other parts from reference TRBV7-3 and TRBJ1-3): GAGVSQTPSNKVTEKGKYVELRCDPISGHTALYWYRQSLGQGPEFLIYFQGTGAADDSGLPNDRFFAVRPEGSVSTLKIQRTERGDSAVYLCASSPGGSGNTIYFGEGSWLTVV.

The genes are TRBV5-1 and TRBJ1-4, with D unclear. Germline V gives CDR1 SGHRS, CDR2 YFSETQ. Trimming stripped 2 bases from V and 7 bases from J, with 12 bases between. The CDR3 has 14 amino acids. CDR3 in DNA: TGCGCCAGCAGCTTAGACCCCAGCGGTGAAAAACTGTTTTTT. Its protein is CASSLDPSGEKLFF.